This is a list of T cell receptor beta chains from one sample in a study of shared clonotypes between healthy human individuals. Libraries were prepared by immunoSEQ multiplex PCR; TCRdb keeps only in-frame clonotypes and omits some of them. The profile covers some 580,000 clones, with about 97% appearing a single time and 0.045% to 0.06% taken by the ten largest. Sequencing input: naive CD4+ T cells sorted from blood. Source of these receptors: a woman younger than 45 in good health. Both conserved end residues are part of each CDR3. D genes are given only for firm matches. Clone size is shown for a subset of rows, as once, few, many or a class of expanded clone.

D | J | size | V | DNA | CDR3
TRBD2 | TRBJ2-2 | - | TRBV27 | TGTGCCAGCAATCCAGGACTAGCCCTGCCGAACACCGGGGAGCTGTTTTTT | CASNPGLALPNTGELFF
- | TRBJ2-5 | - | TRBV5-1 | TGCGCCAGCCGCTCCCTTTACGGGCAGCAAGAGACCCAGTACTTC | CASRSLYGQQETQYF
TRBD2 | TRBJ2-3 | - | TRBV6-1 | TGTGCCAGCAGTGATGGAACTAGCGGGCGCAATACGCAGTATTTT | CASSDGTSGRNTQYF
- | TRBJ1-2 | - | TRBV6-5 | TGTGCCAGCAGTTACGGGATGTTCTATGGCTACACCTTC | CASSYGMFYGYTF
TRBD2 | TRBJ2-3 | once | TRBV6-1 | TGTGCCAGCAGTGGGACTAGCGGGAGGGGAGGCACAGATACGCAGTATTTT | CASSGTSGRGGTDTQYF
- | TRBJ1-1 | once | TRBV30 | TGTGCCTGGAGTGTACCCGGGGTTTCGAACACTGAAGCTTTCTTT | CAWSVPGVSNTEAFF
TRBD1 | TRBJ2-5 | - | TRBV19 | TGTGCCAGTAGTCCAAGGACAGGTGAAGAGACCCAGTACTTC | CASSPRTGEETQYF
- | TRBJ1-1 | - | TRBV9 | TGTGCCAGCAGCGTAGACTTTGGACAGCCAAAGTACCACACTGAAGCTTTCTTT | CASSVDFGQPKYHTEAFF
- | TRBJ1-5 | - | TRBV5-6 | TGTGCCAGCAGCCTAGCCGGGGGCTTTCAGCCCCAGCATTTT | CASSLAGGFQPQHF
- | TRBJ2-7 | - | TRBV6-5 | TGTGCCAGCAGTTACTCGGGTATGGACACCTCCTACGAGCAGTACTTC | CASSYSGMDTSYEQYF
- | TRBJ2-7 | - | TRBV7-7 | TGTGCCAGCAGCTTAGCAGGGGGCGAGCAGTACTTC | CASSLAGGEQYF
- | TRBJ1-4 | - | TRBV11-2 | TGTGCCAGCAACCCAGGGCAGCCTAATGAAAAACTGTTTTTT | CASNPGQPNEKLFF
- | TRBJ2-5 | - | TRBV5-1 | TGCGCCAGCAGTCGCACCGTGGCCACCGAGACCCAGTACTTC | CASSRTVATETQYF
- | TRBJ2-2 | - | TRBV28 | TGTGCCAGCAGTCCCTCCGGGGCAGCTTGGGGGGAGCTGTTTTTT | CASSPSGAAWGELFF
TRBD2 | TRBJ2-7 | - | TRBV5-1 | TGCGCCAGCAGCTTGGCCCCGCTAGCGGAACCTTACGAGCAGTACTTC | CASSLAPLAEPYEQYF
- | TRBJ2-2 | - | TRBV2 | TGTGCCAGCAGTGGCCTGGGGTTGTACGACACCGGGGAGCTGTTTTTT | CASSGLGLYDTGELFF
- | TRBJ1-2 | - | TRBV6-5 | TGTGCCAGCAGTTACGGGGGAAACGGCTACACCTTC | CASSYGGNGYTF
- | TRBJ1-2 | - | TRBV5-1 | TGCGCCAGCAGCCCCCAGGGCAGATTCTATGGCTACACCTTC | CASSPQGRFYGYTF
TRBD2 | TRBJ2-2 | - | TRBV5-1 | TGCGCCAGCAAAATGAGCCTAGCGGGGACGAACACCGGGGAGCTGTTTTTT | CASKMSLAGTNTGELFF
- | TRBJ2-1 | - | TRBV27 | TGTGCCAGCACATCCACCGGGACAGCGGGGAATGAGCAGTTCTTC | CASTSTGTAGNEQFF
- | TRBJ1-1 | - | TRBV5-1 | TGCGCCAGCAGCTTTCTCGGGGGAACTGAAGCTTTCTTT | CASSFLGGTEAFF
- | TRBJ1-5 | - | TRBV4-1 | TGCGCCAGCAGCCAAAAGGGGGGGGCGAATCAGCCCCAGCATTTT | CASSQKGGANQPQHF
- | TRBJ2-1 | - | TRBV6-1 | TGTGCGGCGCGGCTAGCACTCAATGAGCAGTTCTTC | CAARLALNEQFF
TRBD2 | TRBJ2-3 | - | TRBV20-1 | TGCAGTGCCGGGGGGGCAGATACGCAGTATTTT | CSAGGADTQYF
- | TRBJ2-5 | - | TRBV30 | TGTGCCTCCGCCGAGAGTAGTCCCGTGCAGTACTTC | CASAESSPVQYF
TRBD2 | TRBJ2-1 | - | TRBV10-1 | TGCGCCAGCAGTAATCGCGGGAGCCTGCATGAGCAGTTCTTC | CASSNRGSLHEQFF
TRBD1 | TRBJ2-7 | - | TRBV28 | TGTGCCAGCAGTTCCGGGACAGATACCTACGAGCAGTACTTC | CASSSGTDTYEQYF
TRBD1 | TRBJ1-2 | - | TRBV11-1 | TGTGCCAGCAGCTTAGTCCCCGCGACAGGGGGCTGGTATGGCTACACCTTC | CASSLVPATGGWYGYTF
- | TRBJ1-4 | - | TRBV30 | TGTGCCTGGGAGACTGAAAATGAAAAACTGTTTTTT | CAWETENEKLFF
- | TRBJ1-2 | - | TRBV2 | TGTGCCAGCAGTGTGAACAGGGAACCCTATGGCTACACCTTC | CASSVNREPYGYTF
TRBD1 | TRBJ1-5 | - | TRBV19 | TGTGCCAGTAGTAGGGCAGGGGGCGCGATTAACCAGCCCCAGCATTTT | CASSRAGGAINQPQHF
- | TRBJ1-3 | - | TRBV6-1 | TGTGCCAGCAGTGAACAGGATCTTGGAAACACCATATATTTT | CASSEQDLGNTIYF
- | TRBJ2-7 | - | TRBV6-6 | TGTGCCAGCAGAGGCGGGACGGAGCAGTACTTC | CASRGGTEQYF
- | TRBJ2-2 | - | TRBV4-1 | TGCGCCAGCAGCCAGAGGTACTGGGACACCGGGGAGCTGTTTTTT | CASSQRYWDTGELFF
- | TRBJ2-3 | - | TRBV5-4 | TGTGCCAGCAGCCGCAGCGGGCAGGCAGATACGCAGTATTTT | CASSRSGQADTQYF
- | TRBJ2-1 | - | TRBV29-1 | TGCAGCGTTGATTCCGGGTGGTCCTACAATGAGCAGTTCTTC | CSVDSGWSYNEQFF
TRBD1 | TRBJ2-7 | - | TRBV5-1 | TGCGCCAGCAGCCGAATCGGTCGGGACAGGGGCAGCGAGCAGTACTTC | CASSRIGRDRGSEQYF
TRBD1 | TRBJ2-1 | - | TRBV5-1 | TGCGCCAGCAGCTTGGTAGACAGGGCCTACAATGAGCAGTTCTTC | CASSLVDRAYNEQFF